This TCR beta chain was obtained from a study of blood T cell repertoires in COVID-19. TCRdb's table, derived via immunoSEQ multiplex PCR, lists solely in-frame clones and lacks some. The sample has approximately 350,000 clones, more than 80% seen once. Germline V CDR1 and CDR2: MDHEN, SYDVKM. CDR3 length: 13 amino acids. V lost 6 bases and J 14 bases, leaving 20 bases between the germline ends. The study recruited people aged about 18 to 90 years across around 24 US areas. The study counted Cohort 3 donors as recovered given two negative PCRs, clearance, or symptom resolution. The chain carries TRBV28 and TRBJ1-3; the D gene is possibly TRBD1 (5 bases). Input material: PBMCs or T cells enriched from blood (not recorded which). The receptor's source is a man aged 18 to 30 who had recovered from COVID-19. CDR3 amino acids: CASRPYGGDSLYF. In nucleotides, the CDR3 is TGTGCCAGCAGGCCCTATGGGGGGGACTCTTTATATTTT. The full variable domain, completed using reference TRBV28 and TRBJ1-3, is DVKVTQSSRYLVKRTGEKVFLECVQDMDHENMFWYRQDPGLGLRLIYFSYDVKMKEKGDIPEGYSVSREKKERFSLILESASTNQTSMYLCASRPYGGDSLYFGEGSWLTVV.